The rows below give T cell receptor beta chains drawn from one sample of a study of T cell responses to AZD1222 COVID-19 vaccine. Libraries were prepared by immunoSEQ multiplex PCR; TCRdb keeps only in-frame clonotypes and omits some of them. The data show around 90,000 clones, about 88% seen once. Specimen: peripheral blood, collected on day 0 of AZD1222 vaccination. The receptors stem from an adult in good health. The CDR3 runs from the conserved cysteine through the conserved F or W.

V | CDR3
TRBV5-5 | CASNSPVNTEAFF
TRBV15 | CATSRGGQGNTEAFF
TRBV2 | CASSEMGHTGEGEKLFF
TRBV7-8 | CASSLGHKNYGYTF
TRBV5-6 | CASSLIGGSNTEAFF
TRBV2 | CASSRDFSYEQYF
TRBV18 | CASSPGQSGNTIYF
TRBV5-4 | CASSSIDRETQYF
TRBV9 | CASSVARQGPYGYTF
TRBV11-1 | CASSQGLAAQETQYF
TRBV28 | CASSSPQVYYGYTF
TRBV5-6 | CASSILTSLETQYF
TRBV5-6 | CASSFRSPSGNTIYF
TRBV15 | CATSRDLGQAFGYTF
TRBV30 | CAWGLTPGYTF
TRBV9 | CASSTGQNNSPLHF
TRBV29-1 | CSVEVRGVRYTEAFF
TRBV5-4 | CASSDPQGAKNIQYF
TRBV9 | CASSSQGVDTEAFF
TRBV6-5 | CASSRQGGNEKLFF
TRBV12-3/TRBV12-4 | CASSPVARAGYTF
TRBV11-2 | CASSLGGQANQPQHF
TRBV6-5 | CASRSLQNEKLFF
TRBV5-4 | CASSDGEYGYTF
TRBV3-1/TRBV3-2 | CASSQELANYEQYF
TRBV5-4 | CASSLPGNGQPQHF
TRBV6-5 | CASSRGQGNEQFF
TRBV3-1/TRBV3-2 | CASSQSRSSPQYF
TRBV9 | CASSVEVNTEAFF
TRBV6-5 | CASVVSSNQPQHF
TRBV4-1 | CASSQELGRSSYNEQFF
TRBV24-1 | CATSDPSGGNQPQHF